One and the same sample provided the 14 T cell receptor beta chains below, sequenced in a study of identical twins. TCRdb re-called the 5' RACE reads with MiXCR, one entry per CDR3 protein. The table lists a few hundred thousand distinct CDR3 sequences, roughly 13% of them singletons. The sample was also reused in another study, on yellow fever vaccine responses in identical twins.

Sequencing was carried out using memory (CD45RO+) T cells sorted from blood. The receptors derive from a woman aged 18-29 years in good health.

The chain joins TRBV12-5 to TRBJ2-2; D possibly uses TRBD1 or TRBD2 (5 bases each). Trimming took off 0 bases at V and 3 bases at J, with 11 bases between the two ends. The CDR3 totals 16 residues. CDR1 is LGHNT and CDR2 is FRNRAP in the germline V gene. The CDR3 loop is CASGLVLGDHTGELFF. The CDR3 nucleotides are TGTGCTAGTGGTTTGGTACTAGGGGACCACACCGGGGAGCTGTTTTTT.

In this sample, this clonotype turned up a few times. The V and J genes are TRBV5-1 and TRBJ2-5; a weak D match, TRBD2 (6 bases). Germline-derived CDR1 and CDR2 are SGHRS and YFSETQ. V was cut by 3 bases and J by 4 bases, with 25 bases left in between. This CDR3 region has 18 residues. The CDR3 bases are TGCGCCAGCAGCTCGCAACGGACTACAGGCGGCGGGCTAGAGACCCAGTACTTC. This translates into CASSSQRTTGGGLETQYF.

V is TRBV20-1 and J is TRBJ2-3; D is ambiguous. The V gene's germline CDR1 is DFQATT and CDR2 SNEGSKA (reference sequence). The CDR3 is 11 amino acids. The ends were cut back, 7 bases at V and 0 bases at J, with 5 bases in the middle. The CDR3, as DNA: TGCAGTGTCCGGAGCACAGATACGCAGTATTTT. Its translation is CSVRSTDTQYF.

This chain uses TRBV7-2 with TRBJ1-4, with a weak D call TRBD1 (5 bases). The V end was cut by 5 bases, the J end by 4 bases, with 14 bases between. The CDR3 is made up of 15 amino acids. Germline V gene data show CDR1 as SGHTA and CDR2 as FQGNSA. CDR3 region: CASSPQGVSNEKLFF. The CDR3 DNA sequence: TGTGCCAGCAGCCCCCAGGGAGTCAGTAATGAAAAACTGTTTTTT.

This clonotype was detected a few times. The chain couples TRBV5-1 to TRBJ2-7, with 12 nucleotides matching TRBD2. The junction had 5 bases not matched to a gene; V was cut back by 2 bases and J by 2 bases. Germline lookup yields CDR1 SGHRS and CDR2 YFSETQ. This CDR3 spans 16 amino acids. CDR3 amino acids: CASSFRTSGTPYEQYF. CDR3 nucleotide sequence: TGCGCCAGCAGCTTTCGGACTAGCGGGACCCCCTACGAGCAGTACTTC.

This clonotype was detected only a few times. This rearrangement joins TRBV15 to TRBJ2-1; 7 bases are a match to TRBD2. Unmatched junction bases numbered 13, after V lost 4 bases and J lost 13 bases. The CDR3 length is 14 residues. In germline, CDR1 is LNHNV, CDR2 YYDKDF (reference sequence). The CDR3 bases are TGTGCCACCAGCAAAGGGGTAGCGGGTGGATTACAGTTCTTC. Its protein is CATSKGVAGGLQFF.

Comments on this clonotype: A read error may be the cause here, since a much bigger clone is one base away. The J gene is TRBJ2-7, the V gene TRBV12-3 or TRBV12-4, with TRBD1 identical over 8 bases. The CDR3 extends over 15 amino acids. In DNA, the CDR3 is TGTGCCACCAGTTTAGGGGGACAGGTCTCCTACGAGCAGTACTTC. Its protein product is CATSLGGQVSYEQYF.

This clonotype has only a few counts. The V and J genes are TRBV3-1 and TRBJ1-6; D not certain. The CDR3 covers 14 residues. The germline V gene encodes CDR1 LGHDT and CDR2 YNNKEL (reference sequence). V was clipped by 4 bases and J by 2 bases, with 6 bases between them. The CDR3 region has the DNA TGTGCCAGCAGCCGGGAGGCCTATAATTCACCCCTCCACTTT. Amino acid sequence: CASSREAYNSPLHF.

In its sample, this clonotype was seen a few times. V gene TRBV18 combines with J gene TRBJ2-5; either TRBD1 or TRBD2 may fit D (5 bases each). The V end lost 2 bases, the J end lost 4 bases, and 14 bases lay between the germline ends. Looked up from germline, CDR1 is KGHSH and CDR2 is LQKENI. This CDR3 has 15 residues. In nucleotides, the CDR3 is TGTGCCAGCTCACCAACCGGGACCCACGGAGAGACCCAGTACTTC. It specifies CASSPTGTHGETQYF. The entire variable domain, with the rest obtained from reference TRBV18 and TRBJ2-5, is as follows: NAGVMQNPRHLVRRRGQEARLRCSPMKGHSHVYWYRQLPEEGLKFMVYLQKENIIDESGMPKERFSAEFPKEGPSILRIQQVVRGDSAAYFCASSPTGTHGETQYFGPGTRLLVL.

There are many counts of this clonotype. The genes are TRBV6-1 and TRBJ2-3; D is uncertain. This CDR3 has 14 amino acids. Germline V lookup: CDR1 MNHNS, CDR2 SASEGT. Trimming took off 5 bases at V and 4 bases at J, with 13 bases between the two ends. The CDR3 protein is CASSPRSGPDTQYF. In nucleotides, the CDR3 is TGTGCCAGCAGTCCAAGGTCTGGCCCAGATACGCAGTATTTT.

The J gene is TRBJ1-4, the V gene TRBV7-9; 7 bases line up with TRBD1. This CDR3 comprises 15 residues. The V gene end was trimmed by 6 bases and the J gene end by 0 bases; junction bases not matched to a gene: 4. The germline gives CDR1 SEHNR, CDR2 FQNEAQ (reference sequence). The CDR3 region has the DNA TGTGCCAGCAGTAGCGGACAGGCAACTAATGAAAAACTGTTTTTT. Translated, it gives CASSSGQATNEKLFF.

There are many counts of this clonotype. V and J are TRBV5-1 and TRBJ2-1; 12 positions match TRBD1. Trimming at V came to 4 bases and at J to 7 bases, leaving 6 bases not matched to a gene. The CDR3 covers 15 residues. Germline V lookup: CDR1 SGHRS, CDR2 YFSETQ. CDR3: CASSPGQGAVNEQFF. The CDR3 DNA reads TGCGCCAGCAGCCCGGGACAGGGGGCGGTGAATGAGCAGTTCTTC.

This clonotype appeared a few times. This chain connects TRBV7-9 to TRBJ2-5; weak D call: TRBD1 (6 bases). The germline V gene has CDR1 SEHNR and CDR2 FQNEAQ (reference sequence). Trimming took off 4 bases at V and 5 bases at J, with 20 bases between the two ends. This CDR3 region has 16 residues. For the CDR3, the DNA is TGTGCCAGCAGCTCAGGGCAGGGGACGTTCGGGGAGACCCAGTACTTC. Amino acid sequence: CASSSGQGTFGETQYF.

This clonotype was detected many times. The chain has TRBV15 and TRBJ2-7; D might be TRBD1 (6 bases). The CDR3 is 16 residues long. Trimming took 0 bases from V and 7 from J, leaving 19 bases between them. Germline V CDR1 and CDR2: LNHNV, YYDKDF (reference sequence). The CDR3 sequence: CATSRDWVTGRVEQYF. The DNA for the CDR3 is TGTGCCACCAGCAGAGATTGGGTGACAGGCCGGGTTGAGCAGTACTTC. Full variable domain (rest looked up from reference TRBV15 and TRBJ2-7): DAMVIQNPRYQVTQFGKPVTLSCSQTLNHNVMYWYQQKSSQAPKLLFHYYDKDFNNEADTPDNFQSRRPNTSFCFLDIRSPGLGDTAMYLCATSRDWVTGRVEQYFGPGTRLTVT.